A single sample is the source of the 22 T cell receptor beta chains below, sequenced in a study of T-cell reconstitution after alpha-beta-depleted transplantation in children. Using unique molecular identifiers, the investigators prepared the TCRbeta library. One entry per CDR3 protein, called by TCRdb with MiXCR from the PCR reads. The data contain 250,000 to 300,000 distinct CDR3 sequences, around 10% of them singletons. The source material was peripheral blood, sampled 180 days after TCRalphabeta/CD19-depleted stem cell transplant. The receptors here all came from a male patient between 2 and 15 years old who had a stem cell transplant for chronic granulomatous disease, so the T cells may come from the graft donor.

At least ten counts were recorded for this clonotype. Lacking the conserved final phenylalanine or tryptophan, this CDR3 likely reflects a read error. The chain uses TRBV7-9 and TRBJ1-1; no reliable D call. Germline V lookup: CDR1 SEHNR, CDR2 FQNEAQ (reference sequence). The CDR3 is 15 amino acids. Trimming took 6 bases from V and 2 from J, leaving 16 bases between them. The CDR3 nucleotides read TGTGCCAGCAGGCTTAGCAGGAGTCGAAACACTGAAGCTTTCCTT. Protein: CASRLSRSRNTEAFL.

Ten or more counts support this clonotype. The chain is built from TRBV20-1 and TRBJ2-4; 8 nucleotides line up with TRBD1. V lost 2 bases and J lost 6; bases outside the gene matches: 0. Germline CDR1 and CDR2: DFQATT and SNEGSKA (reference sequence). There are 12 residues in the CDR3. CDR3 in amino acids: CSARQGANIQYF. In nucleotides, the CDR3 is TGCAGTGCTAGACAGGGGGCAAACATTCAGTACTTC.

In this sample, this clonotype turned up many times. The chain combines TRBV2 with TRBJ2-6; unclear D gene. The CDR3 runs to 13 residues. The germline V and J ends were trimmed by 6 bases and 4 bases, with 7 bases remaining between them. CDR1 SNHLY and CDR2 FYNNEI come from the germline V gene. CDR3 sequence: CASRLEGANVLTF. CDR3 in DNA: TGTGCCAGCAGGCTCGAGGGGGCCAACGTCCTGACTTTC. Filled out from reference TRBV2 and TRBJ2-6, the complete variable domain reads EPEVTQTPSHQVTQMGQEVILRCVPISNHLYFYWYRQILGQKVEFLVSFYNNEISEKSEIFDDQFSVERPDGSNFTLKIRSTKLEDSAMYFCASRLEGANVLTFGAGSRLTVL.

This clonotype occurred many times. The chain recombines TRBV5-1 with TRBJ2-2; the D gene could be TRBD1 or TRBD2 (5 bases each). The CDR3 has 18 residues. Trimming cost V 2 bases and J 5 bases, with 22 bases left between them. Germline lookup yields CDR1 SGHRS and CDR2 YFSETQ. CDR3 residues: CASSFPGTPTVETGELFF. In DNA, the CDR3 is TGCGCCAGCAGCTTCCCCGGGACCCCCACTGTAGAGACCGGGGAGCTGTTTTTT.

This clonotype was observed many times. The chain recombines TRBV11-2 with TRBJ2-1; 7 bases are a match to TRBD1. After removal of 5 bases from V and 0 bases from J, the junction contained 13 bases not matched to a gene. CDR1 is SGHAT, CDR2 FQNNGV, per germline. This CDR3 is 18 amino acids long. CDR3 bases: TGTGCCAGCAGCGACTCGGACAGGACCAAGGGCTCCTACAATGAGCAGTTCTTC. This gives the protein CASSDSDRTKGSYNEQFF. Full variable domain (outside the CDR3, taken from reference TRBV11-2 and TRBJ2-1): EAGVAQSPRYKIIEKRQSVAFWCNPISGHATLYWYQQILGQGPKLLIQFQNNGVVDDSQLPKDRFSAERLKGVDSTLKIQPAKLEDSAVYLCASSDSDRTKGSYNEQFFGPGTRLTVL.

This clonotype was recorded many times. The chain has TRBV6-1 and TRBJ1-5, with a possible D match to TRBD1 (5 bases). Germline V gene sequence: CDR1 MNHNS, CDR2 SASEGT. With 5 bases removed from V and 6 bases from J, the gap between germline ends came to 14 bases. The CDR3 totals 14 residues. CDR3 protein: CASSPPRVAQPQHF. CDR3 DNA sequence: TGTGCCAGCAGTCCGCCCAGGGTCGCTCAGCCCCAGCATTTT.

In this sample, this clonotype turned up many times. This chain joins TRBV15 and TRBJ2-1; 7 nucleotides agree with TRBD2. CDR1 LNHNV and CDR2 YYDKDF come from the germline V gene (reference sequence). The CDR3 contains 15 residues. V was pared by 7 bases and J by 0 bases, with 6 bases of the junction left unmatched. The CDR3 loop reads CATKTLAISYNEQFF. The CDR3 DNA is TGTGCCACCAAAACACTAGCGATCTCCTACAATGAGCAGTTCTTC.

This clonotype was picked up many times. This chain uses TRBV7-2 with TRBJ2-5; 9 bases are shared with TRBD1. The germline V gene has CDR1 SGHTA and CDR2 FQGNSA. The CDR3 has 15 residues. The V segment lost 5 bases and the J segment 1 base; nucleotides outside the gene matches: 5. The CDR3 reads CASSTDRGFQETQYF. DNA of the CDR3: TGTGCCAGCAGCACCGACAGGGGGTTCCAAGAGACCCAGTACTTC.

This clonotype was picked up many times. The gene calls are TRBV7-6 and TRBJ2-5; 9 bases align to TRBD1. Trimming took 4 bases from V and 5 from J; bases not matched to a gene: 5. The germline V gene encodes CDR1 SGHVS and CDR2 FNYEAQ. The CDR3 runs 14 residues. The CDR3 sequence: CASSSGTGYETQYF. CDR3 coding DNA: TGTGCCAGCAGCTCCGGGACAGGGTACGAGACCCAGTACTTC.

This clonotype was seen many times. The CDR3: CASSLGGWTDTQYF. The CDR3 DNA follows: TGTGCCAGCAGTTTAGGGGGGTGGACAGATACGCAGTATTTT. The chain joins TRBV12-3 or TRBV12-4 to TRBJ2-3; tentatively, D is TRBD1 or TRBD2 (5 bases each). CDR3 length equals 14 residues. V was clipped by 1 base and J by 3 bases, with 8 bases between them.

This clonotype has a count of ten or more. The rearrangement links TRBV20-1 to TRBJ2-1; D remains ambiguous. From germline, CDR1 is DFQATT and CDR2 SNEGSKA (reference sequence). Trimming cost V 5 bases and J 2 bases, with 13 bases left between them. The length of the CDR3 is 14 residues. The CDR3 loop reads CSAEPVRTYNEQFF. In nucleotides, the CDR3 is TGCAGTGCTGAACCCGTGAGAACCTACAATGAGCAGTTCTTC.

On this clonotype: A read error may explain this, as a much larger clone is one base away. This rearrangement joins TRBV21-1 to TRBJ2-7; no DNA check was done on the table's D call, TRBD1. TRBV21-1 is labeled a pseudogene. The CDR3 totals 14 residues. The CDR3 DNA is TGTGCCAGCAGCAACCGGGACAGCTCCTACAAGCAGTACTTC. Its protein product is CASSNRDSSYKQYF.

This clonotype came up many times. The chain carries TRBV4-2 and TRBJ1-5; D unclear. This CDR3 comprises 15 residues. Trimming took 0 bases from V and 9 from J, leaving 15 bases between them. The germline gives CDR1 LGHNA, CDR2 YNFKEQ. The CDR3 spells CASSQDEEVPRPQHF. CDR3 bases: TGTGCCAGCAGCCAAGATGAGGAAGTGCCCCGGCCCCAGCATTTT.

This clonotype was observed at least ten times. The V and J genes are TRBV20-1 and TRBJ2-1; D possibly uses TRBD1 or TRBD2 (6 bases each). The CDR3 spans 14 residues. The V gene lost 3 bases and the J gene lost 4 bases, with 13 bases spanning the gap. The V gene's germline CDR1 is DFQATT and CDR2 SNEGSKA (reference sequence). The CDR3 loop reads CSASGGAVYNEQFF. CDR3 in DNA: TGCAGTGCTAGCGGGGGCGCGGTTTACAATGAGCAGTTCTTC.

The table lists this clonotype with a few counts. The chain couples TRBV6-1 to TRBJ2-4; D may be TRBD1 (5 bases). V lost 2 bases, J lost 3 bases, and 20 bases lay in between. CDR1 is MNHNS and CDR2 is SASEGT in the germline V gene. This CDR3 has 18 amino acids. This CDR3 reads CASSEQDTVLVVKNIQYF. CDR3 nucleotides: TGTGCCAGCAGTGAACAGGACACAGTATTAGTGGTCAAAAACATTCAGTACTTC.

Many counts were recorded for this clonotype. This sequence joins TRBV20-1 and TRBJ2-7; D call uncertain. The germline CDR1 and CDR2 sequences are DFQATT and SNEGSKA (reference sequence). Trimming took off 7 bases at V and 0 bases at J, with 16 bases between the two ends. The CDR3 spans 14 residues. The CDR3 region has the DNA TGCAGTGTTTCTGCGACGCAAAACTCCTACGAGCAGTACTTC. Its translation is CSVSATQNSYEQYF.

This clonotype was detected ten times or more. The V gene is TRBV5-1, the J gene TRBJ2-5, with D perhaps TRBD2 (5 bases). CDR1 SGHRS and CDR2 YFSETQ come from the germline V gene. CDR3 length equals 16 residues. The V and J ends lost 4 bases and 2 bases respectively, with 18 bases between them. CDR3 sequence reads: CASSPGSGNLQETQYF. CDR3 sequence (DNA): TGCGCCAGCAGCCCGGGAAGCGGAAACCTACAAGAGACCCAGTACTTC.

Ten or more counts support this clonotype. The rearrangement uses TRBV5-1 and TRBJ2-1; unclear D gene. Germline assignment: CDR1 SGHRS and CDR2 YFSETQ. Trimming stripped 1 base from V and 0 bases from J, with 11 bases between. The CDR3 sequence is 16 residues long. The CDR3 nucleotides read TGCGCCAGCAGCTTGCTTCCGACGAGCTCCTACAATGAGCAGTTCTTC. This encodes CASSLLPTSSYNEQFF.

This clonotype appeared many times. The chain recombines TRBV28 with TRBJ2-3; 8 bases are shared with TRBD1. The CDR3 is 16 amino acids. Germline-derived CDR1 and CDR2 are MDHEN and SYDVKM. With V trimmed by 3 bases and J by 3 bases, 8 bases remained unmatched. CDR3 DNA sequence: TGTGCCAGCAGTTTTTTCCGGGACAGGAGTACAGATACGCAGTATTTT. Translation: CASSFFRDRSTDTQYF.

There are many counts of this clonotype. This chain uses TRBV20-1 with TRBJ2-1; TRBD1 is a possible D gene (5 bases). V was cut by 1 base and J by 8 bases, with 9 bases left in between. This CDR3 contains 12 residues. In germline, CDR1 is DFQATT, CDR2 SNEGSKA (reference sequence). CDR3 sequence: CSARGQGDEQFF. CDR3 DNA sequence: TGCAGTGCTAGAGGCCAAGGGGATGAGCAGTTCTTC.

Many counts were recorded for this clonotype. The chain uses TRBV7-2 and TRBJ1-4; TRBD1 matches 7 bases. Germline assignment: CDR1 SGHTA and CDR2 FQGNSA. V lost 5 bases and J lost 8; bases outside the gene matches: 11. The CDR3 runs 15 residues. The CDR3 bases are TGTGCCAGCAGCCCAGCGACAGGGTTTTACGAAAAACTGTTTTTT. It encodes CASSPATGFYEKLFF.

This clonotype showed up many times. The CDR3 is CASARAGVNTEAFF. CDR3 nucleotides: TGTGCCAGCGCTAGGGCCGGGGTAAACACTGAAGCTTTCTTT. The chain joins TRBV27 to TRBJ1-1; D is undetermined. The germline V gene has CDR1 MNHEY and CDR2 SMNVEV (reference sequence). V was shortened by 8 bases and J by 2 bases, with 15 bases between the two germline ends. CDR3 length: 14 residues.